The present TCR beta chain was sequenced within a study of follicular helper T cells after annual influenza vaccination. Findings and caveats of the study: ICOS-CD38- cTfh most often held earlier Day 7 ICOS+CD38+ clones.

Time point reported: 2014-2015 season, 7 days after vaccination. Repertoires were generated with immunoSEQ multiplex PCR, while TCRdb's copy carries only in-frame clones and drops some. The sample yields approximately 9,600 clones, over 80% seen once. This clone was counted a few times. Antigen specificity is unknown. Trimming pared 0 bases from V and 2 bases from J, leaving 11 bases between. Looked up from germline, CDR1 is MNHEY and CDR2 is SVGAGI. This CDR3 has 15 residues. This receptor was obtained from an adult who received the influenza vaccine. V and J are TRBV6-5 and TRBJ2-7; weak D call: TRBD1 (5 bases). Here the sequenced sample was CXCR5- memory CD4+ T cells sorted from blood, taken 7 days after influenza vaccination. CDR3 in amino acids: CASSYSAGRPYEQYF. DNA for the CDR3: TGTGCCAGCAGTTACTCGGCAGGGCGGCCCTACGAGCAGTACTTC.